The clone carrying this T cell receptor beta chain was recorded once. PCR was performed a second time for about 7 to 12 cycles using a sample-barcoded 5' primer and a J-beta primer mix. TCRdb re-called the 5' RACE reads through MiXCR, storing one row per CDR3 protein. The sample consists of hundreds of thousands of distinct CDR3 sequences, 55% to 70% of them appearing once. The entry originates in a study of blood T cells in healthy people across ages. The specimen sequenced was blood. The receptor's source is a man aged 25 to 40 in good health.

CDR3: CASSVGPIDEQYF. DNA for the CDR3: TGTGCCAGCAGCGTCGGACCGATCGACGAGCAGTACTTC. The V and J genes are TRBV7-9 and TRBJ2-7; D not resolved. The CDR3 is 13 residues long. Trimming removed 5 bases at V and 5 bases at J, with 13 bases between. Germline CDR1 SEHNR, CDR2 FQNEAQ (reference sequence).